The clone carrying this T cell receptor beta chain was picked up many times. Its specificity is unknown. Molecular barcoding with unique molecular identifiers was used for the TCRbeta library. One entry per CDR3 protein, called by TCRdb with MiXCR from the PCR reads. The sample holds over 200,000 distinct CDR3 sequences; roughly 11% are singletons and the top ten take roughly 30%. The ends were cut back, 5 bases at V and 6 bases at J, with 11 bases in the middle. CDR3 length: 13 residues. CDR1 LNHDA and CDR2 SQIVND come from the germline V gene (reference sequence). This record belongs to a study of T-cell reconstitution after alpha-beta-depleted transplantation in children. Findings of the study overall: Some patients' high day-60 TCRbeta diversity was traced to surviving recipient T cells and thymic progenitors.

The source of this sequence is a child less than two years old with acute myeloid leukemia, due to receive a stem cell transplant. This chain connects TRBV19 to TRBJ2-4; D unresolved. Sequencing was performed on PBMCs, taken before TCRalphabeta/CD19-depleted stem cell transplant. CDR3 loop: CASSDRARNIQYF. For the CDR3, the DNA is TGTGCCAGTAGTGACCGGGCCCGAAACATTCAGTACTTC.